Listed below are T cell receptor beta chains from one sample, sequenced in a study of blood T cell repertoires in COVID-19. The assay was immunoSEQ multiplex PCR, and TCRdb's table has in-frame clones only and misses some. The sample yields approximately 200,000 clones, 81% seen once. Material: peripheral blood. Receptor source: a woman older than 75 with COVID-19, enrolled during active disease. Each CDR3 is given with its conserved first and last residue. A D gene is named only where the DNA matches it firmly. Expanded clones are given a class, and other clones once, few, many or no size at all.

d_call j_call clone_size v_call cdr3_aa cdr3_nt
NA TRBJ1-6 NA TRBV7-5 CVRSATDTTSINSYNSPLHF TGTGTCAGAAGCGCGACGGACACAACCTCGATCAACTCCTATAATTCACCCCTCCACTTT
NA TRBJ1-4 NA TRBV5-1 CASTAGPGEKLFF TGCGCCAGCACCGCAGGGCCCGGGGAAAAACTGTTTTTT
NA TRBJ2-7 few TRBV18 CASSHGQPIYEQYF TGTGCCAGCTCCCACGGACAGCCGATCTACGAGCAGTACTTC
NA TRBJ2-3 many TRBV3-1/TRBV3-2 CASSQDPSDTQYF TGTGCCAGCAGCCAAGACCCTTCAGATACGCAGTATTTT
TRBD1 TRBJ2-1 NA TRBV9 CASSVGGTGDYNEQFF TGTGCCAGCAGCGTAGGCGGGACAGGGGACTACAATGAGCAGTTCTTC
NA TRBJ1-3 NA TRBV2 CASRGHSGNTIYF TGTGCCAGCAGGGGGCACTCTGGAAACACCATATATTTT
TRBD2 TRBJ2-1 NA TRBV19 CASSISRGAGAHEQFF TGTGCCAGTAGTATATCCCGAGGGGCGGGAGCTCATGAGCAGTTCTTC
NA TRBJ1-4 NA TRBV12-3/TRBV12-4 CASSFGLGAKLFF TGTGCCAGCAGTTTCGGCTTGGGGGCCAAGCTGTTTTTT
NA TRBJ1-3 NA TRBV25-1 CASSEFGGVSSGNTIYF TGTGCCAGCAGTGAATTTGGAGGAGTCAGCTCTGGAAACACCATATATTTT
TRBD1 TRBJ1-3 NA TRBV6-5 CASSRGPGNTIYF TGTGCCAGCAGCAGGGGGCCTGGAAACACCATATATTTT
NA TRBJ1-3 few TRBV3-1/TRBV3-2 CASSQSGFGNTIYF TGTGCCAGCAGCCAATCAGGGTTCGGAAACACCATATATTTT
NA TRBJ2-5 NA TRBV7-9 CASSSAMLWRNQETQYF TGTGCCAGCAGCTCGGCCATGCTTTGGCGGAACCAAGAGACCCAGTACTTC
TRBD2 TRBJ2-5 NA TRBV18 CASSPPTSGVPETQYF TGTGCCAGCTCACCACCCACTAGCGGGGTCCCTGAGACCCAGTACTTC
TRBD2 TRBJ2-7 NA TRBV14 CASSQVGTSGRSEQYF TGTGCCAGCAGCCAAGTCGGGACTAGCGGGAGAAGTGAGCAGTACTTC
NA TRBJ1-5 NA TRBV20-1 CSASLGGGQPQHF TGCAGTGCTAGTCTGGGGGGTGGGCAGCCCCAGCATTTT
TRBD2 TRBJ2-3 NA TRBV7-9 CASSYRTSGGSDTQYF TGTGCCAGCAGCTACCGGACTAGCGGGGGCTCAGATACGCAGTATTTT
TRBD2 TRBJ2-1 NA TRBV15 CATSGAGGLYNEQFF TGTGCCACCAGCGGAGCGGGAGGGCTCTACAATGAGCAGTTCTTC
TRBD2 TRBJ2-5 few TRBV18 CASSDRSGRGETQYF TGTGCCAGCTCTGACCGTAGCGGGAGAGGAGAGACCCAGTACTTC
TRBD2 TRBJ2-3 NA TRBV5-4 CASSRGTSGGTDTQYF TGTGCCAGCAGCCGCGGGACTAGCGGGGGCACAGATACGCAGTATTTT
NA TRBJ2-3 NA TRBV15 CATSRGDISTDTQYF TGTGCCACCAGCAGAGGGGACATTTCCACAGATACGCAGTATTTT
NA TRBJ1-2 NA TRBV2 CASSPQGNYGYTF TGTGCCAGCAGTCCTCAGGGGAACTATGGCTACACCTTC
TRBD2 TRBJ2-1 few TRBV2 CASLNTGTSGWSYNEQFF TGTGCCAGCCTAAATACCGGGACTAGCGGGTGGTCCTACAATGAGCAGTTCTTC
NA TRBJ2-4 few TRBV3-1/TRBV3-2 CASRPSGAENIQYF TGTGCCAGCAGACCTAGTGGGGCGGAAAACATTCAGTACTTC
TRBD1 TRBJ2-7 few TRBV6-2/TRBV6-3 CASSLGQATYEQYF TGTGCCAGCAGCTTAGGACAGGCCACCTACGAGCAGTACTTC
NA TRBJ1-2 NA TRBV30 CAWSVQSGIGYTF TGTGCCTGGAGTGTACAATCAGGGATTGGCTACACCTTC
NA TRBJ1-2 NA TRBV7-9 CASSLAVGSNYGYTF TGTGCCAGCAGCTTAGCTGTGGGCAGTAACTATGGCTACACCTTC
TRBD1 TRBJ2-7 NA TRBV28 CASSLVDRAYEQYF TGTGCCAGCAGTTTAGTGGACAGGGCCTACGAGCAGTACTTC
NA TRBJ2-7 NA TRBV11-3 CASSLGVWRGLTRDYEQYF TGTGCCAGCAGCTTAGGGGTCTGGCGGGGGCTAACCCGAGACTACGAGCAGTACTTC
TRBD1 TRBJ1-2 NA TRBV7-6 CASSSPGTGRNGYTF TGTGCCAGCAGCTCTCCCGGGACAGGGAGGAATGGCTACACCTTC
TRBD1 TRBJ1-3 NA TRBV6-6 CASSPGQGSGNTIYF TGTGCCAGCAGTCCGGGACAGGGGTCTGGAAACACCATATATTTT
NA TRBJ2-7 NA TRBV7-2 CASSSEGGHEQYF TGTGCCAGCAGCTCGGAGGGAGGACACGAGCAGTACTTC
NA TRBJ2-7 NA TRBV7-9 CASSFPPRSEQYF TGTGCCAGCAGCTTCCCTCCTAGAAGCGAACAGTACTTC
NA TRBJ2-1 once TRBV10-3 CAISPEGPEQFF TGTGCCATCAGTCCTGAGGGCCCTGAGCAGTTCTTC
TRBD2 TRBJ2-7 NA TRBV27 CASSLSFSGSYEQYF TGTGCCAGCAGTTTATCGTTCAGCGGGAGCTACGAGCAGTACTTC
TRBD1 TRBJ1-2 NA TRBV24-1 CATSDFRDSYGYTF TGTGCCACCAGTGATTTTAGGGACAGCTATGGCTACACCTTC
TRBD1 TRBJ1-2 NA TRBV6-1 CASSEAGQGYGYTF TGTGCCAGCAGTGAAGCGGGACAGGGGTATGGCTACACCTTC
NA TRBJ1-1 once TRBV11-3 CASSLVVGGAAFF TGTGCCAGCAGCTTAGTTGTGGGGGGGGCGGCTTTCTTT
NA TRBJ1-1 NA TRBV28 CASSSGGAVTEAFF TGTGCCAGCAGTTCTGGGGGGGCGGTCACTGAAGCTTTCTTT
TRBD1 TRBJ1-1 NA TRBV5-6 CASSWTGRTEAFF TGTGCCAGCAGCTGGACAGGGCGCACTGAAGCTTTCTTT
NA TRBJ1-1 few TRBV18 CASSPEGETEAFF TGTGCCAGCTCACCCGAAGGGGAAACTGAAGCTTTCTTT
NA TRBJ2-6 NA TRBV4-1 CASSQDRYSSGANVLTF TGCGCCAGCAGCCAAGATCGGTACTCTTCTGGGGCCAACGTCCTGACTTTC
NA TRBJ2-3 NA TRBV5-1 CASSLEFEAGGFF TGCGCCAGCAGCTTGGAATTTGAAGCGGGCGGATTCTTT
TRBD2 TRBJ2-5 NA TRBV14 CASSLFLTSGGETQYF TGTGCCAGCAGCCTTTTTCTGACTAGCGGGGGAGAGACCCAGTACTTC
TRBD1 TRBJ1-1 few TRBV7-9 CASSPGQGMNTEAFF TGTGCCAGCAGCCCAGGACAGGGGATGAACACTGAAGCTTTCTTT
NA TRBJ1-5 NA TRBV24-1 CATSDRQWNQPQHF TGTGCCACCAGTGATCGACAGTGGAATCAGCCCCAGCATTTT